Listed below are T cell receptor beta chains from one sample, sequenced in a study of T-cell memory formation after mild COVID-19. TCRdb processed the 5' RACE reads anew with MiXCR; each CDR3 protein has one entry. The profile shows fewer than 150,000 distinct CDR3 sequences, approximately 6.2% of them singletons. Sequencing input: PBMCs or a T cell subset sorted from them (not recorded which). These receptors were obtained from an adult woman who had mild COVID-19 (a few samples of this study predate the infection). Cell type and time point are not known. CDR3s include the opening cysteine and the closing phenylalanine or tryptophan. The order of the fields is D gene, V gene, J gene, clone size, CDR3 DNA, CDR3 protein. A D gene is named only where the DNA matches it firmly. Expanded clones are given a class, and other clones once, few, many or no size at all.

TRBD2	TRBV27	TRBJ2-2	few	TGTGCCAGCAAAGCGGGGAAAGTAACTGGCGGCCGGACCGGGGAGCTGTTTTTT	CASKAGKVTGGRTGELFF
NA	TRBV7-2	TRBJ2-4	many	TGTGCCAGCAGCTTAGCCCGGGAGCAAAACATTCAGTACTTC	CASSLAREQNIQYF
NA	TRBV5-5	TRBJ2-7	NA	TGTGCCAGCAGCCATGGACGGTACGAGCAGTACTTC	CASSHGRYEQYF
NA	TRBV12-3/TRBV12-4	TRBJ2-5	many	TGTGCCAGCATTCCGGGGCTCGGAGAGACCCAGTACTTC	CASIPGLGETQYF
TRBD1	TRBV7-2	TRBJ2-3	many	TGTGCCAGCAGTCGGCAGGGGGCGCAGTATTTT	CASSRQGAQYF
NA	TRBV11-2	TRBJ1-1	many	TGTGCCAGCAGCGAAGTTTTGGAGGGGGTAGCTTTCTTT	CASSEVLEGVAFF
TRBD2	TRBV20-1	TRBJ2-1	NA	TGCAGTGCTAGAAACTGGTTTGGCGGGGGAGGTGAGCAGTTCTTC	CSARNWFGGGGEQFF
TRBD2	TRBV6-2/TRBV6-3	TRBJ2-2	few	TGTGCCAGCACCATAGCGGGAGGTGGCACCGGGGAGCTGTTTTTT	CASTIAGGGTGELFF
TRBD2	TRBV12-3/TRBV12-4	TRBJ2-5	few	TGTGCCAGCAGTCGGACTAGCGGCCAAGAGACCCAGTACTTC	CASSRTSGQETQYF
NA	TRBV18	TRBJ1-4	NA	TGTGCCAGCTCACCGCCGGGGCCGGCTAATGAAAAACTGTTTTTT	CASSPPGPANEKLFF
NA	TRBV5-1	TRBJ2-7	few	TGCGCCAGCAGCTTGGAACCCCAGAAATTTTACGAGCAGTACTTC	CASSLEPQKFYEQYF
TRBD1	TRBV20-1	TRBJ2-7	NA	TGCAGTGCTAGGCAGGGGGCCTACGAGCAGTACTTC	CSARQGAYEQYF
NA	TRBV3-1	TRBJ1-4	NA	TGTGCCAGCAGCCAAGATCCCCGCAGTGCAACTAATGAAAAACTGTTTTTT	CASSQDPRSATNEKLFF
NA	TRBV5-1	TRBJ2-1	few	TGCGCCAGCAGCTTGACTACAGCGACTGAGCAGTTCTTC	CASSLTTATEQFF
TRBD1	TRBV12-3/TRBV12-4	TRBJ2-1	many	TGTGCCAGCAGAGGGGGCCGCAGGGCGTATGAGCAGTTCTTC	CASRGGRRAYEQFF
NA	TRBV5-1	TRBJ1-1	few	TGCGCCAGCAGCTTGGGTGAGAATAGGAACACTGAAGCTTTCTTT	CASSLGENRNTEAFF
NA	TRBV15	TRBJ1-1	NA	TGTGCCACCAGCTTCGGGACGCGGGCTGAAGCTTTCTTT	CATSFGTRAEAFF
TRBD1	TRBV12-3/TRBV12-4	TRBJ1-5	NA	TGTGCCAGCAGTCTGACAGGGACCAATCAGCCCCAGCATTTT	CASSLTGTNQPQHF
TRBD1	TRBV7-6	TRBJ2-7	NA	TGTGCCAGCAGCCGGGCCGGGACAGGGGGCTACTACGAGCAGTACTTC	CASSRAGTGGYYEQYF
TRBD1	TRBV12-3/TRBV12-4	TRBJ1-2	many	TGTGCCAGCAGTTTACTCAGGACAGGGGTATTTGGCTACACCTTC	CASSLLRTGVFGYTF
NA	TRBV20-1	TRBJ2-7	NA	TGCAGTGCTAGAGTAGGCCTAGCTGTCTCGGAGCAGTACTTC	CSARVGLAVSEQYF
TRBD1	TRBV5-6	TRBJ2-3	many	TGTGCCAGCAGCTCCTTGGGACAGGGGGCTACAGATACGCAGTATTTT	CASSSLGQGATDTQYF